The 4 T cell receptor beta chains given below trace back to one sample, sequenced in a study of shared clonotypes between healthy human individuals (dated by TCRdb to 2020 to 2021). Receptor libraries were prepared by the immunoSEQ multiplex PCR assay. TCRdb provides this immuneACCESS table in a form limited to in-frame rearrangements. Some clones are lacking; in checked studies, under half of them reflect an unresolved V gene, and why the rest are absent is not known. The table for this sample lists some 1,600,000 clones; 95% to 99% of them were counted only once. The ten largest account for roughly 0.45% of the sample. The sequenced material came from naive CD4+ T cells sorted from blood. Explained via the paper, the cell subset or site label denotes: CD45RA+ positively selected. These receptors were obtained from a man in his thirties or forties in good health.

This clone was recorded once. The V call is TRBV5-1, the J call TRBJ1-5; perhaps TRBD1 as D (6 bases). This CDR3 has 15 residues. Germline CDR1 SGHRS, CDR2 YFSETQ. The V and J ends lost 1 base and 6 bases respectively, with 14 bases between them. The CDR3, as DNA: TGCGCCAGCAGCTTGACGACAGGAGGGGGTCAGCCCCAGCATTTT. Translation: CASSLTTGGGQPQHF.

This sequence joins TRBV9 and TRBJ2-3; either TRBD1 or TRBD2 may supply D (5 bases each). Germline CDR1 reads SGDLS; CDR2 reads YYNGEE. The CDR3 is 15 residues long. The V end lost 4 bases, the J end lost 1 base, and 13 bases lay between the germline ends. The CDR3 sequence is CASSLRGVGTDTQYF. The CDR3 coding sequence is TGTGCCAGCAGCCTGAGGGGCGTCGGCACAGATACGCAGTATTTT.

The V gene is TRBV9, the J gene TRBJ2-7; unclear D gene. The V and J ends lost 6 bases and 4 bases respectively, with 17 bases between them. The CDR3 is 14 amino acids. The germline V gene encodes CDR1 SGDLS and CDR2 YYNGEE. DNA of the CDR3: TGTGCCAGCACTCTGGAGCTAGGCCCTTACGAGCAGTACTTC. It codes for CASTLELGPYEQYF. The variable domain in full, completed from reference TRBV9 and TRBJ2-7, reads DSGVTQTPKHLITATGQRVTLRCSPRSGDLSVYWYQQSLDQGLQFLIQYYNGEERAKGNILERFSAQQFPDLHSELNLSSLELGDSALYFCASTLELGPYEQYFGPGTRLTVT.

The V gene is TRBV2, the J gene TRBJ2-2; 10 bases are a match to TRBD2. V shed 7 bases and J 7 bases; nucleotides not matched to a gene: 6. This CDR3 spans 14 amino acids. Germline-derived CDR1 and CDR2 are SNHLY and FYNNEI. CDR3 nucleotides: TGTGCCAGCATTCTAGCGGGAGCGGGCGGGGAGCTGTTTTTT. The encoded protein is CASILAGAGGELFF.